Listed here is a single T cell receptor beta chain. Antigen: not known. The PCR made use of 60 Vbeta and 13 Jbeta primers. This table comes from immunoSEQ multiplex PCR, and its TCRdb copy is limited to in-frame clones, with some not included. The table shows 85,000 to 100,000 clones, with roughly 80% occurring only once. The data stem from a study of cytomegalovirus exposure and HLA in healthy donors. Study-level background: Around 81% of some 390 genotyped donors fell in the Caucasian-associated ancestry cluster.

Study-wide results and caveats: For cytomegalovirus status, the classifier reportedly gave diagnoses with high specificity and sensitivity. Earlier analysis yielded a pattern in which most TCR beta V segments were productive about 87% or about 30% of the time. Several V segments, TRBV6-2 and TRBV6-3 among them, could not be told apart and were dropped.

V lost 4 bases and J lost 0, with 19 bases in between. Germline V gene data show CDR1 as MGHDK and CDR2 as SYGVNS. This CDR3 is 17 amino acids long. The sequencing sample was made of PBMCs. This TCR derives from a man in his fifties in good health and CMV-seropositive. This chain uses TRBV25-1 with TRBJ2-7, with TRBD2 as a possible D gene (7 bases). The CDR3 region has the DNA TGTGCCAGCAGTGGCGTAGAGGGGGGGGGCCTCTCCTACGAGCAGTACTTC. Its protein product is CASSGVEGGGLSYEQYF.